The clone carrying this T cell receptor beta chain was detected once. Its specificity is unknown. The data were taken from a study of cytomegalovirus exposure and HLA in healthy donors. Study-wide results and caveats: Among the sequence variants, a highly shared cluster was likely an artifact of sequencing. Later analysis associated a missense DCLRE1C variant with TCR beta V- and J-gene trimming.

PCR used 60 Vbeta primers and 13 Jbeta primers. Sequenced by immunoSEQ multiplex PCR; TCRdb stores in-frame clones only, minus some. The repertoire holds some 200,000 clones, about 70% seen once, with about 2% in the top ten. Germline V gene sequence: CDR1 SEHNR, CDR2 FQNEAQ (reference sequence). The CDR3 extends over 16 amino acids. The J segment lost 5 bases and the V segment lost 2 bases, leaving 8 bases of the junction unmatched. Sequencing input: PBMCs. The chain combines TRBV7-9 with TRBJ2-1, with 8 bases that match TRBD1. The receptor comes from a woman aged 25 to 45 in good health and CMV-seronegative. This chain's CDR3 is CASSLLGQVRDNEQFF. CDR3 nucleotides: TGTGCCAGCAGCTTATTGGGACAGGTGCGGGACAATGAGCAGTTCTTC.